This TCR beta chain was captured in a study of Ad26.COV2.S vaccination and SARS-CoV-2 variants (dated by TCRdb to the early 2020s). Describing the broader study: Vaccine-arm donors came from COV1001, a multicentre, randomized, double-blind, placebo-controlled phase I-IIa trial of Ad26.COV2.S in healthy adults. Ad26.COV2.S was administered intramuscularly at a dose of 5x10^10 or 1x10^11 viral particles, either as one shot or as two shots given 56 days apart. TCRbeta repertoire sequencing served as the tool for gauging how specific and how broad the SARS-CoV-2-reactive T cell receptors were following Ad26.COV2.S vaccination. The TCR-sequenced set comprised roughly 30 samples: some 20 Ad26.COV2.S vaccine recipients, 5 placebo recipients and 8 SARS-CoV-2 convalescent individuals. Trial participants were randomized into five groups of five: low-dose or high-dose Ad26.COV2.S given once or twice, or placebo on both occasions. Investigators did not know the trial group allocation while performing experiments and assessing outcomes.

The investigation overall reported the following: After vaccination, spike-specific CD8+ and CD4+ T cell responses were reported to show substantial breadth. Compared with placebo recipients, Ad26.COV2.S recipients showed higher spike-specific TCR breadth (P = 0.0014). The authors noted that total T cell responses may have been underestimated by the TCR breadth and depth analyses. Non-spike TCR breadth was comparable between vaccine and placebo recipients, consistent with the vaccine containing only spike. Comparing responses between vaccine doses or regimens was not something the study was powered to do.

The immunoSEQ Assay was the method used to sequence TCRbeta CDR3 regions. After extraction, genomic DNA underwent amplification by bias-controlled multiplex PCR, followed by high-throughput sequencing. The authors' analysis ran thus. To quantify the absolute abundance of every unique TCRbeta CDR3 region, sequences were collapsed and filtered. T cell fraction was estimated by normalizing TCRbeta template counts to usable DNA, with usable DNA measured through amplification of reference genes found in all nucleated cells. Repertoire TCRs were annotated as SARS-CoV-2-specific when V gene, CDR3 amino acid sequence and J gene were exactly matched to a known reactive TCR set. MIRA supplied the reference SARS-CoV-2 TCR set, which was filtered for enrichment in COVID-19-positive ImmuneCODE repertoires so that public or cross-reactive TCRs were removed. Using the MIRA antigens, annotated TCRs were further analysed by specific ORF or by position within an ORF. Breadth was defined as annotated unique rearrangements over total unique productive rearrangements; depth was the summed frequency of those rearrangements. Two-sided Wilcoxon rank-sum tests were used to compare TCR breadth between groups. The immuneACCESS repertoire file appears here via TCRdb, limited to in-frame rearrangements. These files lack a portion of the clones; in checked studies, under half of the deficit traces to unresolved V genes, and the cause of the others is not known. V, J and clone size derive from that table, while D and trimming were established from the DNA sequence. This sample lists about 320,000 clones; around four fifths were detected once. Around 2% of the sample is held by the ten biggest clonotypes.

Based on the germline V gene, the CDR1 and CDR2 sequences are SNHLY and FYNNEI. The CDR3 runs 10 residues from the cysteine to the phenylalanine. The only DNA kept is the CDR3, 30 bases in frame from the first base. V is cut by 4 bases and J by 4 bases, and the space between the germline ends is 1 base. The treatment or condition label of this sample denotes: around 19 received Ad26.COV2.S at low or high dose, single or two shots; about 5 received placebo; per-sample allocation not given. For vaccine and placebo recipients, the sequenced repertoires came from samples collected on day 63 after the first injection. Between 29 July and 7 August 2020, Cohort 1b enrolled 25 adults aged 18-55 years at one site in Boston, USA. Ad26.COV2.S consisted of a replication-incompetent adenovirus type 26 vector by which a prefusion-stabilized SARS-CoV-2 spike protein from the original Wuhan strain was expressed.

To note about this clone: It has no known antigen specificity. Base-call qualities are not available, and no considerably larger clone is one nucleotide away.

The TCR sequence derives from a person between 18 and 65 years old who received the Ad26.COV2.S COVID-19 vaccine or a placebo. The rearranged chain carries TRBV2 and TRBJ2-5, with no confidently assigned D gene. The sequencing here drew on peripheral blood, taken in a trial of Ad26.COV2.S vaccine versus placebo. The CDR3 reads CASSVETQYF. The nucleotides are TGTGCCAGCAGTGTAGAGACCCAGTACTTC.